This T cell receptor beta chain was retrieved from a study of blood T cells in healthy people across ages. Points from the study as a whole: Diversity figures derived from one million T cells were judged to underestimate the true value. Both higher diversity and more naive CD4+ cells marked long-lived donors when set against aged donors.

The germline V and J ends were trimmed by 5 bases and 2 bases, with 15 bases remaining between them. This CDR3 has 15 residues. With a J-beta primer mix and a sample-barcoded 5' primer, a second PCR ran 7 to 11 cycles. TCRdb itself ran the 5' RACE reads through MiXCR, one entry per CDR3 protein. The table lists under 950,000 distinct CDR3 sequences, about a fifth of them singletons, with 22% in the top ten. This clonotype has more than one count but fewer than ten. Its antigen is still unknown. Approximately 9 milliliters of peripheral blood were drawn from each donor into EDTA-treated tubes. In each sample, at least 6.5 million PBMCs were isolated.

The clonotype originates from a man between 65 and 85 years old in good health. Material: blood. The V gene is TRBV12-3 or TRBV12-4, the J gene TRBJ2-5, with D possibly TRBD2 on 6 matching bases. The chain's CDR3 is CASSPRGATQETQYF. CDR3 coding DNA: TGTGCCAGCAGTCCACGCGGGGCTACACAAGAGACCCAGTACTTC.